This TCR beta chain appears in the sequencing data of a study of identical twins. Carrying unique molecular identifiers, the cDNA also gained a universal primer site through template switching. TCRdb processed the 5' RACE reads anew with MiXCR; each CDR3 protein has one entry. The data contain under 900,000 distinct CDR3 sequences, 15% to 20% of them seen just once; the ten biggest clones take up around 13%. This clonotype appeared many times. The CDR3 runs to 14 residues. With 3 bases removed from V and 5 bases from J, the gap between germline ends came to 13 bases. The sample was also linked to a second study, of T cells expressing NK-cell markers. Per that paper: Each of about six donors carried dominant NKG2C+ clonotypes accounting for about 1.0-8% of CD8+ T cells.

This sequence joins TRBV12-3 or TRBV12-4 and TRBJ1-1, with D hard to call. The receptor was isolated from a woman under 30 in good health. Specimen: PBMCs. The CDR3 spells CASSLTREATEAFF. CDR3 coding DNA: TGTGCCAGCAGTTTGACCCGGGAGGCGACTGAAGCTTTCTTT.